This T cell receptor (beta chain) is from a study of control samples from healthy donors and cancer patients. Method: immunoSEQ multiplex PCR; TCRdb's copy keeps in-frame clones and lacks some. This table holds approximately 170,000 clones, roughly 90% found once. This CDR3 region has 14 residues. V shed 8 bases and J 7 bases; nucleotides not matched to a gene: 8. The germline gives CDR1 ENHRY, CDR2 SYGVKD. V usage is TRBV10-3 and J usage is TRBJ1-6; TRBD1 agrees at 7 bases. The source is a woman younger than 45 in good health. The sequenced sample consisted of blood. This chain's CDR3 is CAIAPGQTNSPLHF. DNA for the CDR3: TGTGCCATCGCCCCGGGACAGACGAATTCACCCCTCCACTTT.